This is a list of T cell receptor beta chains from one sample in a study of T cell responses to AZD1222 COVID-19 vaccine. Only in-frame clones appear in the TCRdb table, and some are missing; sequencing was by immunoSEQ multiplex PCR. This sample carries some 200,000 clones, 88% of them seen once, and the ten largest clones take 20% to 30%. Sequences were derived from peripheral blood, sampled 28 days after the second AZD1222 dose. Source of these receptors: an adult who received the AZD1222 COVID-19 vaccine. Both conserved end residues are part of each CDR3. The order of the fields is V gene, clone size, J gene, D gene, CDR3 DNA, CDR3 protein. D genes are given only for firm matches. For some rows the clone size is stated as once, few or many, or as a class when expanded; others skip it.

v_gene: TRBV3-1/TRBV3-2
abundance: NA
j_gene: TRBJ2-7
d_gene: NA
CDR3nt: TGTGCCAGCAGCCAATTTAGTTACGAGCAGTACTTC
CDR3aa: CASSQFSYEQYF

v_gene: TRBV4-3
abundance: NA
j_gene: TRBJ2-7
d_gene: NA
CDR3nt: TGCGCCAGCAGCCAAGATCGCGGGATGTCCTACGAGCAGTACTTC
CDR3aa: CASSQDRGMSYEQYF

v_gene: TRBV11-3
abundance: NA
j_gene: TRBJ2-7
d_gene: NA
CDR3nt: TGTGCCAGCAGCATAGACGAGGGGGGCGAGCAGTACTTC
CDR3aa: CASSIDEGGEQYF

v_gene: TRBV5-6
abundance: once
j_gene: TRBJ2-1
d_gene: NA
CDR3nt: TGTGCCAGCAGCTTGAGGGTTTATAACAATGAGCAGTTCTTC
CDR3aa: CASSLRVYNNEQFF

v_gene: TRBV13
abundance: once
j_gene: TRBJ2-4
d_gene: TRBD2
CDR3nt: TGTGCCAGCAGCCACCGGACTAGCGGGAAATACATTCAGTACTTC
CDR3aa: CASSHRTSGKYIQYF

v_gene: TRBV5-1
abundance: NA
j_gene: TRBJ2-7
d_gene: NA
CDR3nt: TGCGCCGGCAGCTTGGACTCCTCCTACGAGCAGTACTTC
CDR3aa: CAGSLDSSYEQYF

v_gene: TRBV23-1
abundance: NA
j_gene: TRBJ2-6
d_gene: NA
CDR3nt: TGCGCCAGCAGTCAATCTTCCCGAAGCTCTGGGGCCAACGTCCTGACTTTC
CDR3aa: CASSQSSRSSGANVLTF

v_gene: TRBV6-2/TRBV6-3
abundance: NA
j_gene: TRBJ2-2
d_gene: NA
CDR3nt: TGTGCCAGCAGTTACCGCTGGAACACCGGGGAGCTGTTTTTT
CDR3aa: CASSYRWNTGELFF

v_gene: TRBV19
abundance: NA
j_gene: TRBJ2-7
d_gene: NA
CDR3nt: TGTGCCAGTAGCCGACAGGACTCCTACGAGCAGTACTTC
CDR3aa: CASSRQDSYEQYF

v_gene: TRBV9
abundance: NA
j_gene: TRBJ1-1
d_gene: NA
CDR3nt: TGTGCCAGCAGCCCCGGGTACACTGAAGCTTTCTTT
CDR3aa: CASSPGYTEAFF

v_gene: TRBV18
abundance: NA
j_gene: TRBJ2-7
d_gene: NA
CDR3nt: TGTGCCAGCTCGTCCGGCGGGGACAAGTCCTACGAGCAGTACTTC
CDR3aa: CASSSGGDKSYEQYF

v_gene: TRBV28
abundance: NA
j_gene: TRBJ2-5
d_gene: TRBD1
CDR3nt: TGTGCCAGCAGTTCGGCTGGGACAGGGCGATTATCCCAGTACTTC
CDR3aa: CASSSAGTGRLSQYF

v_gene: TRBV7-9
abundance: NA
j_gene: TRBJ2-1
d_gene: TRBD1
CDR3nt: TGTGCCAGCAGCTTAGTGAAACAGGGGACGGGGAATGAGCAGTTCTTC
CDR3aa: CASSLVKQGTGNEQFF

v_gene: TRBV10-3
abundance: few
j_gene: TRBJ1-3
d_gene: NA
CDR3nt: TGTGCCACCTTCCCCGTCCGCTCTGGAAACACCATATATTTT
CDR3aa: CATFPVRSGNTIYF

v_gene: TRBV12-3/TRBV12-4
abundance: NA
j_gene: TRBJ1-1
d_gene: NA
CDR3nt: TGTGCCAGCAGTTTGACGGAGCAAGCTTTCTTT
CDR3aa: CASSLTEQAFF

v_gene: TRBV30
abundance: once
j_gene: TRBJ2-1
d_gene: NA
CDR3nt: TGTGCCTGGAGGCCCTCCTACAATGAGCAGTTCTTC
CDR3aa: CAWRPSYNEQFF

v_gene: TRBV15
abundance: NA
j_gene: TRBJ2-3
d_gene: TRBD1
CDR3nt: TGTGCCACCAGCACCCCTCCCCCGGGACAGGGGCCCACAGATACGCAGTATTTT
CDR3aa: CATSTPPPGQGPTDTQYF

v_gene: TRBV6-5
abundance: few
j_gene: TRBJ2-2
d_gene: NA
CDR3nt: TGTGCCAGCAGTTACGGGGCGCGGGCCGCGACCGGGGAGCTGTTTTTT
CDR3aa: CASSYGARAATGELFF

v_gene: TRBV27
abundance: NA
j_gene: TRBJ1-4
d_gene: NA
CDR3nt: TGTGCCAGCAGCAGACTCGGGTTTGGCGCAACTAATGAAAAACTGTTTTTT
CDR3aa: CASSRLGFGATNEKLFF

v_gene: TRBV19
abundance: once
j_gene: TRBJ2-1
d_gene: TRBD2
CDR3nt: TGTGCCAGTAGCCTACTTCTAGCGGGAGGGCCGGTTGAGCAGTTCTTC
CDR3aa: CASSLLLAGGPVEQFF

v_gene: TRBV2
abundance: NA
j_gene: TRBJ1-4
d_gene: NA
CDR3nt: TGTGCCAGCAGGACGGGGCATAATGAAAAACTGTTTTTT
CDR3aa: CASRTGHNEKLFF

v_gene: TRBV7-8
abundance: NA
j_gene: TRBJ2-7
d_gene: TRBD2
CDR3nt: TGTGCCAGCAGCGCACTAGCGGGAGGGCCCTACGAGCAGTACTTC
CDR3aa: CASSALAGGPYEQYF

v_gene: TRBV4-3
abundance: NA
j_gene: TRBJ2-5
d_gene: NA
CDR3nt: TGCGCCAGCAGCCAAGACCCAAAAGAGACCCAGTACTTC
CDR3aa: CASSQDPKETQYF

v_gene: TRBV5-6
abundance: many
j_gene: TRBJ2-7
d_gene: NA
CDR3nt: TGTGCCAGCAGCTTAACGGGGGCGGGACCGTACGAGCAGTACTTC
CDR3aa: CASSLTGAGPYEQYF

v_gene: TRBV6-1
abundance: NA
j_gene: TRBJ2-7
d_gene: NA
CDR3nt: TGTGCCAGCAGTGAAGGGGGGCGATTAGCCTACGAGCAGTACTTC
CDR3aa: CASSEGGRLAYEQYF

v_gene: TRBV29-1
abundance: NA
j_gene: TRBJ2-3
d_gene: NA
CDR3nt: TGCAGCGTTGAGGGGTCCGTGCAAGATACGCAGTATTTT
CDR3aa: CSVEGSVQDTQYF

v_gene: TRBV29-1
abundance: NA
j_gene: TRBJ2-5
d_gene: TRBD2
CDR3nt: TGCAGCGTTGTCCTAGCGGGAGTAGAGACCCAGTACTTC
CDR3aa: CSVVLAGVETQYF

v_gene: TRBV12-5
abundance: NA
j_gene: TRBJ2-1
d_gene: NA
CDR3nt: NA
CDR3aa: CASAGTSEVTMSSSSGLTRNEQFF

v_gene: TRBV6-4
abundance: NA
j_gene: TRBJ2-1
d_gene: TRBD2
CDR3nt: TGTGCCAGCAGTGAAAGGATAGCGGGCCACAATGAGCAGTTCTTC
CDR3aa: CASSERIAGHNEQFF

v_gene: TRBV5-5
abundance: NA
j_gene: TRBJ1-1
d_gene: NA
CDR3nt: TGTGCCAGCAGCTTCAGGGCGGGGGACACTGAAGCTTTCTTT
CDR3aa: CASSFRAGDTEAFF

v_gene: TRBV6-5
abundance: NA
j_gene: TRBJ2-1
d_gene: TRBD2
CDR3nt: TGTGCCAGCAGTTACTCTAGCGGGAGCTCCTACAATGAGCAGTTCTTC
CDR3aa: CASSYSSGSSYNEQFF

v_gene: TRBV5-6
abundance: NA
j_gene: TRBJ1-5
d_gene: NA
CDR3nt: TGTGCCAGCAGCTTGGGCCAGTTCAATCAGCCCCAGCATTTT
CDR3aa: CASSLGQFNQPQHF

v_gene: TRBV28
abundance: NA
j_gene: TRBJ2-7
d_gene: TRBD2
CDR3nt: TGTGCCAGCGCCTGGGGGGGACCCTACGAGCAGTACTTC
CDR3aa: CASAWGGPYEQYF

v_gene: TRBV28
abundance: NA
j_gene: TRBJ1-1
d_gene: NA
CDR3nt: TGTGCCAGCAGTTTACTAACGGGGCAGTTGTTCATGAACACTGAAGCTTTCTTT
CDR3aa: CASSLLTGQLFMNTEAFF

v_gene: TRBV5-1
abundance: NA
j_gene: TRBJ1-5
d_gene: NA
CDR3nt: TGCGCCAGCAGCTTTGGGCTAAATCAGCCCCAGCATTTT
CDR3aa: CASSFGLNQPQHF

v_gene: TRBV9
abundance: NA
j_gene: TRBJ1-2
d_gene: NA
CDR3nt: TGTGCCAGCAGCGTAGGAACGGGCCTCTATGGCTACACCTTC
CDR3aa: CASSVGTGLYGYTF

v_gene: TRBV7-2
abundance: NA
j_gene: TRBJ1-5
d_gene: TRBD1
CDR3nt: TGTGCCAGCAGCTCCGGGACAGTTAGCAATCAGCCCCAGCATTTT
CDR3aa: CASSSGTVSNQPQHF

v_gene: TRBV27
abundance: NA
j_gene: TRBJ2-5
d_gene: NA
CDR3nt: TGTGCCAGCAGTTTCGCGGGCCTACAGGAGACCCAGTACTTC
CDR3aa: CASSFAGLQETQYF

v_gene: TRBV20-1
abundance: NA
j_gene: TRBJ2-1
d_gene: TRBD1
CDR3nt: TGCAGTGCTAGTCGAGACAGGGGCTACAATGAGCAGTTCTTC
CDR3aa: CSASRDRGYNEQFF

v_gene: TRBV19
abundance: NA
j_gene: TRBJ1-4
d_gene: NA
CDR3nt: TGTGCCAGTAGTTCTCGACCTAATGAAAAACTGTTTTTT
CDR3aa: CASSSRPNEKLFF

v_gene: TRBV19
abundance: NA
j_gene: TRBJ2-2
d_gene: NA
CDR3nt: TGTGCCAGCCAGTGGCAGGGGCCGGGGACCGGGGAGCTGTTTTTT
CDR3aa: CASQWQGPGTGELFF

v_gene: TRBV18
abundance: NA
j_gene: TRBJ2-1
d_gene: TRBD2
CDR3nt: TGTGCCAGCTCACCATTTGGGACTAGCGTATCCAATGAGCAGTTCTTC
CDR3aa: CASSPFGTSVSNEQFF

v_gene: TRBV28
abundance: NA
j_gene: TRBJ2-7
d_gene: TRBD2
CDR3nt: TGTGCCAGCAGTTCCCGACTAGCTCCGACCTACGAGCAGTACTTC
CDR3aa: CASSSRLAPTYEQYF